Here is one T cell receptor beta chain with its context. Its specificity is not known. Trimming took 5 bases from V and 5 from J; bases not matched to a gene: 6. Germline V gene lookup returns CDR1 LNHDA and CDR2 SQIVND (reference sequence). This CDR3 has 15 residues. Libraries were prepared by immunoSEQ multiplex PCR; TCRdb keeps only in-frame clonotypes and omits some of them. The table shows fewer than 30,000 clones, with approximately 93% occurring only once. This entry comes from a study of chemoradiotherapy in HPV16-positive cancers. Repertoires were sampled repeatedly during chemoradiotherapy. Study conclusions and caveats: During treatment, candidate HPV-specific clones and E7-related motifs expanded in tumor. Better recurrence-free survival went with HPV-responsive T-cell expansion in HPV16-positive patients.

The source is a human donor with HPV-associated anogenital cancer. The sample was taken from a patient who underwent chemoradiotherapy. The rearrangement links TRBV19 to TRBJ1-4; TRBD1 matches at 9 bases. The CDR3 region has the DNA TGTGCCAGTAGTGTCACCGGGACAGGGAATGAAAAACTGTTTTTT. Translation gives CASSVTGTGNEKLFF.